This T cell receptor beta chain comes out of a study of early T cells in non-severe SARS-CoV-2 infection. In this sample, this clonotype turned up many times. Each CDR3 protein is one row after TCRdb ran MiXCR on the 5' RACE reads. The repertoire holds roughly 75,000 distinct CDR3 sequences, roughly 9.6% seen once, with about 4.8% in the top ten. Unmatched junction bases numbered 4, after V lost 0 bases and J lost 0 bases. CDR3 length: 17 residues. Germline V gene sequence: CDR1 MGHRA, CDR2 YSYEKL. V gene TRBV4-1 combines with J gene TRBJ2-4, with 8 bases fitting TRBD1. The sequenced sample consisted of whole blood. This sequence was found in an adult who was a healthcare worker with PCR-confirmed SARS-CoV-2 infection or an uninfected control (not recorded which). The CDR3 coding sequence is TGCGCCAGCAGCCAAGATCGGACAGGGCTAGCCAAAAACATTCAGTACTTC. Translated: CASSQDRTGLAKNIQYF.